The T cell receptor beta chain described here comes from a study of T cell repertoires in cytomegalovirus infection. Study-level findings and limits: Cumulative frequency of public TCR beta families picked out carriers of CMV plus the relevant HLA.

Each CDR3 protein gets one entry after TCRdb re-called the reads with MiXCR. The sample has around 450,000 distinct CDR3 sequences, about 33% seen once. This clonotype has only a few counts. Its antigen is still unknown. In germline, CDR1 is MDHEN, CDR2 SYDVKM. This CDR3 spans 13 amino acids. Between the trimmed V and J ends, which lost 5 bases and 2 bases, there was a span of 10 bases. Sequenced input: PBMCs. J is TRBJ2-7 and V is TRBV28; no clear D gene. This TCR came from a human donor in good health (CMV status not recorded). Some clones in this sample may be carry-over from other donors' samples. As DNA, the CDR3 is TGTGCCAGCAGTGTTCCTGGCCCCTACGAGCAGTACTTC. The encoded protein is CASSVPGPYEQYF.